This record looks at one T cell receptor (beta chain) sequence and its context. CDR1 and CDR2 from the germline V gene are LGHNT and FRNRAP. This CDR3 contains 15 residues. V was shortened by 4 bases and J by 2 bases, with 15 bases between the two germline ends. As processed by the authors: Nucleated cell number was recorded as an estimate derived from reference gene primer amplification. Libraries were prepared by immunoSEQ multiplex PCR; TCRdb keeps only in-frame clonotypes and omits some of them. V and J calls and clone size are those listed in that table; D and trimming were worked out from the DNA. The table shows 220,000 or so clones, with about nine tenths occurring only once. The sample is drawn from a study of blood T cell repertoires in COVID-19. The overall study: The study drew acute and convalescent COVID-19 samples from the United States, Italy and Spain. PBMCs, B-cell-depleted T cells, or T cells were the source of the cDNA or gDNA that made up the material.

This TCR came from a man aged 60 to 69 who had recovered from COVID-19. The chain uses TRBV12-5 and TRBJ2-7; D is uncertain. The sample consisted of peripheral blood. The CDR3 DNA reads TGTGCTAGTGGTTCCTCCTCCGCGACAACCTACGAGCAGTACTTC. The encoded protein is CASGSSSATTYEQYF.